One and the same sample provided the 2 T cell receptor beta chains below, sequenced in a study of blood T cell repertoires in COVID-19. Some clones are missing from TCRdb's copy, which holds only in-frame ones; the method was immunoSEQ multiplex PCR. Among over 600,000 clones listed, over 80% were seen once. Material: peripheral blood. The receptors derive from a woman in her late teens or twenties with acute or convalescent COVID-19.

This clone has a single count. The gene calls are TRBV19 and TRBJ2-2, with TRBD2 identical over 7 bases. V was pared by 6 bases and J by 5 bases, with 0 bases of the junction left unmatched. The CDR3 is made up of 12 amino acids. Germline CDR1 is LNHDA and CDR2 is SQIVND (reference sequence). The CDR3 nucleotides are TGTGCCAGTAGCGGGGGGACCGGGGAGCTGTTTTTT. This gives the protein CASSGGTGELFF.

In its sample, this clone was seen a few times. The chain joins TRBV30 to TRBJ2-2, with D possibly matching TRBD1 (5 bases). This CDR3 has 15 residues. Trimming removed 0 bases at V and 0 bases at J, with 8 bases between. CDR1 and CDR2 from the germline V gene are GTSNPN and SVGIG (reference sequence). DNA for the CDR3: TGTGCCTGGAGTGTACTGGACACGAACACCGGGGAGCTGTTTTTT. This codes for CAWSVLDTNTGELFF.